The T cell receptor (beta chain) described here comes from a study of T cell clonality in common variable immunodeficiency. Study-level points and caveats: Compared with healthy controls, CVID subjects showed increased TCRbeta clonality, mostly in about a third. In common variable immunodeficiency, TCR beta chains reportedly carried fewer deletions and N-nucleotide insertions. What drives increased CVID clonality needs T cell subpopulation sequencing. CVID subjects shared fewer TCRbeta clones than healthy controls did.

There are many counts of this clone. Its target is unknown. The missing CDR3 end, 3 residues past where the read stops, is filled in from the germline J gene. The germline V gene encodes CDR1 KGHSH and CDR2 LQKENI. CDR3 length: 17 amino acids. The V and J ends lost 3 bases and 2 bases, in that order; junction bases with no gene match: 13. Some clones are missing from TCRdb's copy, which holds only in-frame ones; the method was immunoSEQ multiplex PCR. The record shows 80,000 or so clones for this sample, with no singletons present. The clonotype originates from a person aged 18 to 70 in good health. The gene calls are TRBV18 and TRBJ2-7; 7 bases align to TRBD2. Sequenced sample: peripheral blood mononuclear cells. CDR3 DNA (partial): TGTGCCAGCTCACCGGCGATAGCCCTAGCGGCCACCTACGAG. Its protein is CASSPAIALAATYE. The whole CDR3 protein is CASSPAIALAATYEQYF.